Following are 15 T cell receptor beta chains from one sample sequenced in a study of blood T cell repertoires in COVID-19. Only in-frame clones appear in the TCRdb table, and some are missing; sequencing was by immunoSEQ multiplex PCR. The table has 9,500 to 15,000 clones, about 80% seen once. The sample comprised peripheral blood. Receptors originate from an elderly man with acute or convalescent COVID-19.

The genes are TRBV12-5 and TRBJ1-2; possibly TRBD1 for D (5 bases). The CDR3 spans 15 residues. V was trimmed by 1 base and J by 4 bases, leaving 13 bases between them. Germline assignment: CDR1 LGHNT and CDR2 FRNRAP. In nucleotides, the CDR3 is TGTGCTAGTGGTTTGGCCCAACTCGGGGGCTATGGCTACACCTTC. Translated: CASGLAQLGGYGYTF.

The chain recombines TRBV5-4 with TRBJ2-1; 9 bases are shared with TRBD1. V lost 4 bases and J lost 5; bases outside the gene matches: 10. CDR3 length equals 16 residues. Per germline, CDR1 SGHNT and CDR2 YYREEE (reference sequence). The CDR3 spells CASSAKPGTGNNEQFF. CDR3 bases: TGTGCCAGCAGCGCAAAGCCAGGGACAGGGAACAATGAGCAGTTCTTC.

V is TRBV30 and J is TRBJ2-5; maybe TRBD2 (6 bases). The CDR3 extends over 17 amino acids. CDR1 is GTSNPN, CDR2 SVGIG, per germline (reference sequence). Deletions cut 1 base from V and 2 bases from J, with 20 bases between. CDR3 nucleotides: TGTGCCTGGAGTGACTACGCGGGACCTGGGAGACAAGAGACCCAGTACTTC. It yields the protein CAWSDYAGPGRQETQYF.

The chain uses TRBV2 and TRBJ2-5; 9 bases are shared with TRBD2. Germline lookup yields CDR1 SNHLY and CDR2 FYNNEI. The CDR3 consists of 16 residues. After removal of 6 bases from V and 2 bases from J, the junction contained 10 bases not matched to a gene. The CDR3 nucleotides are TGTGCCAGCAGCACGAAAACACTAGCGGGTCAAGAGACCCAGTACTTC. Its protein is CASSTKTLAGQETQYF.

The chain couples TRBV28 to TRBJ1-1; D gene ambiguous. CDR1 and CDR2 from the germline V gene are MDHEN and SYDVKM. This CDR3 contains 15 residues. V gave up 1 base and J gave up 1 base, with 10 bases separating them. The CDR3 spells CASSLLSPWNTEAFF. CDR3 nucleotide sequence: TGTGCCAGCAGTTTATTGTCCCCATGGAACACTGAAGCTTTCTTT.

This clone has a single count. The chain links TRBV7-9 to TRBJ1-2; D remains unclear. Trimming took off 3 bases at V and 8 bases at J, with 16 bases between the two ends. From germline, CDR1 is SEHNR and CDR2 FQNEAQ (reference sequence). CDR3 length equals 14 residues. CDR3 DNA: TGTGCCAGCAGCTTGGACTCTCGCGTCGGGGGCTACACCTTC. Protein: CASSLDSRVGGYTF.

The chain carries TRBV7-2 and TRBJ1-1, with a tentative D call TRBD1 (5 bases). CDR1 and CDR2 from the germline V gene are SGHTA and FQGNSA. The CDR3 extends over 13 amino acids. With 3 bases removed from V and 3 bases from J, the gap between germline ends came to 8 bases. CDR3 loop: CASSLGQHTEAFF. DNA for the CDR3: TGTGCCAGCAGCTTGGGGCAGCACACTGAAGCTTTCTTT.

By sample share, this clone is medium-sized. The chain uses TRBV5-4 and TRBJ2-3; 9 bases map to TRBD1. V lost 3 bases to trimming and J lost 5 bases; unmatched junction nucleotides: 4. The CDR3 spans 14 residues. CDR1 and CDR2 (germline): SGHNT, YYREEE (reference sequence). The CDR3 DNA follows: TGTGCCAGCAGCTCGGGACAGGGTAGAGATACGCAGTATTTT. Translated: CASSSGQGRDTQYF. The full variable domain, with the rest looked up from reference TRBV5-4 and TRBJ2-3, is ETGVTQSPTHLIKTRGQQVTLRCSSQSGHNTVSWYQQALGQGPQFIFQYYREEENGRGNFPPRFSGLQFPNYSSELNVNALELDDSALYLCASSSGQGRDTQYFGPGTRLTVL.

By share of the sample, this clone is medium-sized. The gene calls are TRBV4-2 and TRBJ1-2; D may be TRBD1 (5 bases). This CDR3 contains 15 residues. The germline V and J ends were trimmed by 4 bases and 0 bases, with 12 bases remaining between them. Germline V gene data show CDR1 as LGHNA and CDR2 as YNFKEQ. The CDR3 region has the DNA TGTGCCAGCAGCCCAGAGACAGAAGCTAACTATGGCTACACCTTC. It is translated as CASSPETEANYGYTF.

This clone was picked up a small number of times. The rearrangement joins TRBV3-1 (or the pseudogene TRBV3-2) to TRBJ2-5; perhaps TRBD2 as D (5 bases). CDR1 is LGHDT, CDR2 YNNKEL, per germline (reference sequence). The V gene lost 1 base and the J gene lost 5 bases, with 17 bases spanning the gap. The CDR3 has 16 amino acids. The CDR3 bases are TGTGCCAGCAGCCAAGTTGGAGGCGAAAGGAGGGAGACCCAGTACTTC. The encoded protein is CASSQVGGERRETQYF.

This clone was detected only once. V gene TRBV5-1 combines with J gene TRBJ2-7, with 8 bases matching TRBD1. V dropped 4 bases and J dropped 7; count of bases not matched to a gene: 10. CDR1 and CDR2 from the germline V gene are SGHRS and YFSETQ. The CDR3 covers 14 residues. Here the CDR3 reads CASSPSQGAGEQYF. CDR3 DNA sequence: TGCGCCAGCAGCCCAAGTCAGGGGGCGGGGGAGCAGTACTTC.

This clone was counted once. CDR3 nucleotides: TGTGCCAGCAGTACCGGGAATGAAGCTTTCTTT. It translates to CASSTGNEAFF. V and J are TRBV2 and TRBJ1-1; D remains ambiguous. Trimming pared 5 bases from V and 7 bases from J, leaving 8 bases between. The germline gives CDR1 SNHLY, CDR2 FYNNEI. This CDR3 comprises 11 residues.

This CDR3 is CASREPGQGFREQYF. The CDR3 coding sequence is TGTGCCAGCAGAGAGCCGGGACAGGGATTCCGCGAGCAGTACTTC. V gene TRBV6-5 combines with J gene TRBJ2-7; 9 nucleotides line up with TRBD1. Germline V gene data show CDR1 as MNHEY and CDR2 as SVGAGI. V trimming: 6 bases; J trimming: 6 bases; junction bases outside the gene matches: 12. The CDR3 runs 15 residues.

V and J are TRBV15 and TRBJ2-5, with unresolved D. This CDR3 has 12 amino acids. Germline values: CDR1 LNHNV, CDR2 YYDKDF (reference sequence). The V end lost 4 bases, the J end lost 5 bases, and 8 bases lay between the germline ends. CDR3 protein: CATSNLGETQYF. The CDR3 bases are TGTGCCACCAGCAATCTCGGGGAGACCCAGTACTTC.

This chain links TRBV5-1 with TRBJ1-6; perhaps TRBD1 as D (5 bases). The CDR3 consists of 15 residues. From germline, CDR1 is SGHRS and CDR2 YFSETQ. V lost 1 base and J 9 bases, leaving 14 bases between the germline ends. The CDR3 bases are TGCGCCAGCAGCTTGTCACAGGTCGTAAGTTCACCCCTCCACTTT. This codes for CASSLSQVVSSPLHF.